The next 15 T cell receptor beta chains were all read from a single sample in a study of blood T cell repertoires in COVID-19. Data came from immunoSEQ multiplex PCR; TCRdb stores just in-frame clones and leaves some out. In the table there are 310,000 or so clones, roughly 88% of which are singletons. Sequenced sample: peripheral blood. These receptor sequences come from a woman in her fifties or sixties with active or convalescent COVID-19.

The gene calls are TRBV4-2 and TRBJ2-5, with 10 bases fitting TRBD2. Trimming took 3 bases from V and 5 from J; bases not matched to a gene: 6. The CDR3 runs 15 residues. CDR1 is LGHNA, CDR2 YNFKEQ, per germline. CDR3 in amino acids: CASSQLAGGTETQYF. For the CDR3, the DNA is TGTGCCAGCAGCCAGTTAGCGGGAGGCACGGAGACCCAGTACTTC.

The chain combines TRBV11-3 with TRBJ2-1; TRBD2 matches 7 bases. The CDR3 has 13 amino acids. V was clipped by 1 base and J by 11 bases; unmatched bases: 5. Germline V gene lookup returns CDR1 SGHNT and CDR2 YENEEA. The CDR3 protein is CASSLGRGRKQFF. CDR3 bases: TGTGCCAGCAGCTTAGGGCGGGGGAGGAAGCAGTTCTTC.

In its sample, this clone was seen once. The CDR3: CASSLKDRGPHEQYF. The CDR3 region has the DNA TGCGCCAGCAGCTTGAAGGACAGGGGCCCCCACGAGCAGTACTTC. V gene TRBV5-1 combines with J gene TRBJ2-7; 9 nucleotides line up with TRBD1. CDR1 is SGHRS and CDR2 is YFSETQ in the germline V gene. The junction had 7 bases not matched to a gene; V was cut back by 1 base and J by 5 bases. CDR3 length: 15 amino acids.

The rearrangement uses TRBV27 and TRBJ1-2; the D gene is possibly TRBD1 (6 bases). Germline V gives CDR1 MNHEY, CDR2 SMNVEV (reference sequence). Trimming shortened V by 6 bases and J by 7 bases, and 15 bases separated the two germline ends. The CDR3 totals 13 residues. CDR3 residues: CASSPQGIGGYTF. In DNA, the CDR3 is TGTGCCAGCAGCCCCCAGGGGATAGGTGGCTACACCTTC.

The chain has TRBV27 and TRBJ1-4, with TRBD1 matching 9 bases. This CDR3 region has 14 residues. V was pared by 6 bases and J by 4 bases, with 3 bases of the junction left unmatched. Germline values: CDR1 MNHEY, CDR2 SMNVEV (reference sequence). This CDR3 is CASRQGAGNEKLFF. In DNA, the CDR3 is TGTGCCAGCAGACAGGGGGCGGGTAATGAAAAACTGTTTTTT.

A remark on this clone: This CDR3 is missing its conserved last phenylalanine or tryptophan, likely due to a read error. The DNA is left out, because the CDR3 cannot be placed on it with certainty; the CDR3 is given as TCRdb lists it. The J gene is TRBJ2-4, the V gene TRBV4-3; the table's D call, TRBD2, was not checked against the DNA. The CDR3 length equals 12 residues, ends included. CDR1 is LGHNA, CDR2 YSLEER, per germline. The CDR3 region is CASSPMQREGRD.

The chain links TRBV28 to TRBJ2-7; 11 nucleotides align to TRBD1. The CDR3 has 13 residues. Looked up from germline, CDR1 is MDHEN and CDR2 is SYDVKM. The junction had 7 bases not matched to a gene; V was cut back by 7 bases and J by 8 bases. The CDR3 region is CASTVGTGGQQYF. As DNA, the CDR3 is TGTGCCAGCACCGTCGGGACAGGGGGACAGCAGTACTTC. Variable domain in full (rest from reference TRBV28 and TRBJ2-7): DVKVTQSSRYLVKRTGEKVFLECVQDMDHENMFWYRQDPGLGLRLIYFSYDVKMKEKGDIPEGYSVSREKKERFSLILESASTNQTSMYLCASTVGTGGQQYFGPGTRLTVT.

In this sample, this clone turned up once. The gene calls are TRBV24-1 and TRBJ1-2; 8 nucleotides agree with TRBD1. This CDR3 is 16 amino acids long. The germline V gene encodes CDR1 KGHDR and CDR2 SFDVKD. Losses at the gene ends were 3 bases for V and 4 bases for J; bases not matched to a gene: 9. The CDR3 sequence is CATSDPSSDRGYGYTF. CDR3 nucleotide sequence: TGTGCCACCAGTGATCCCTCTTCTGACAGGGGCTATGGCTACACCTTC.

This clone appeared a single time. The chain is built from TRBV12-3 or TRBV12-4 and TRBJ1-1, with TRBD1 as a possible D gene (5 bases). The CDR3 contains 13 residues. Trimming removed 4 bases at V and 4 bases at J, with 10 bases between. CDR3 sequence reads: CASSSGEGTEAFF. The CDR3 coding sequence is TGTGCCAGCAGTTCGGGGGAAGGCACTGAAGCTTTCTTT.

V is TRBV27 and J is TRBJ2-7; D might be TRBD2 (5 bases). The germline V and J ends were trimmed by 4 bases and 5 bases, with 9 bases remaining between them. Germline CDR1 is MNHEY and CDR2 is SMNVEV (reference sequence). The length of the CDR3 is 12 residues. The CDR3 region is CASSSAGHEQYF. CDR3 nucleotides: TGTGCCAGCAGTTCCGCGGGTCACGAGCAGTACTTC.

The V gene is TRBV28, the J gene TRBJ2-7; 10 bases align to TRBD2. V shed 7 bases, J shed 2 bases, and the junction held 8 bases outside the gene matches. Germline V lookup: CDR1 MDHEN, CDR2 SYDVKM. The CDR3 loop spans 15 amino acids. The DNA of the CDR3 is TGTGCCAGCAAGAACCCTAGCGGGAGCGCCTACGAGCAGTACTTC. Residues: CASKNPSGSAYEQYF.

The chain is built from TRBV15 and TRBJ2-1; 7 nucleotides line up with TRBD2. The CDR3 length is 15 residues. Germline CDR1 and CDR2: LNHNV and YYDKDF (reference sequence). J was trimmed by 7 bases and V by 2 bases; bases with no gene match: 8. CDR3 residues: CATSRTSGKENEQFF. In DNA form, the CDR3 reads TGTGCCACCAGCAGAACAAGCGGGAAGGAAAATGAGCAGTTCTTC.

The J gene is TRBJ2-1, the V gene TRBV7-3, with 10 bases matching TRBD2. Trimming at V came to 5 bases and at J to 3 bases, leaving 10 bases not matched to a gene. The CDR3 extends over 17 amino acids. Germline values: CDR1 SGHTA, CDR2 FQGTGA. The CDR3 loop is CASSPRASGRGYNEQFF. The CDR3 nucleotides read TGTGCCAGCAGCCCACGGGCGAGCGGGAGGGGCTACAATGAGCAGTTCTTC. The complete variable domain, with remaining parts taken from reference TRBV7-3 and TRBJ2-1, reads GAGVSQTPSNKVTEKGKYVELRCDPISGHTALYWYRQSLGQGPEFLIYFQGTGAADDSGLPNDRFFAVRPEGSVSTLKIQRTERGDSAVYLCASSPRASGRGYNEQFFGPGTRLTVL.

The CDR3 bases are TGTGCCAGCAGTTCCCGATTACACCCTCCGGGACAGGATAATTCACCCCTCCACTTT. Translated, it gives CASSSRLHPPGQDNSPLHF. This chain connects TRBV27 to TRBJ1-6, with 8 positions matching TRBD1. Germline CDR1 MNHEY, CDR2 SMNVEV (reference sequence). This CDR3 spans 19 amino acids. The V gene end was trimmed by 4 bases and the J gene end by 5 bases; junction bases not matched to a gene: 16.

V and J are TRBV5-5 and TRBJ1-1, with a tentative D call TRBD1 (5 bases). This CDR3 region has 14 residues. Deletions cut 0 bases from V and 1 base from J, with 7 bases between. Germline CDR1 is SGHKS and CDR2 is YYEKEE (reference sequence). The CDR3 DNA reads TGTGCCAGCAGCTTGGAAGACAGGAACACTGAAGCTTTCTTT. Amino acids: CASSLEDRNTEAFF. Combining the CDR3 with reference TRBV5-5 and TRBJ1-1 gives the whole variable domain DAGVTQSPTHLIKTRGQQVTLRCSPISGHKSVSWYQQVLGQGPQFIFQYYEKEERGRGNFPDRFSARQFPNYSSELNVNALLLGDSALYLCASSLEDRNTEAFFGQGTRLTVV.